These 3 T cell receptor beta chains were sequenced from one sample in a study of CD8+CD57+ T cells in acquired aplastic anemia. Flow cytometry had shown expanded CD8+CD57+ cells in the patients chosen for sequencing. Profiling of TCR beta VDJ combinations and CDR3 sequences used genomic DNA as template. From the reads, TCRdb called clonotypes with MiXCR, one entry per CDR3 protein. The sample contains around 150,000 distinct CDR3 sequences, about two thirds of which appear only once. Sequenced: sorted CD4+, CD8+, or CD8+CD57+ T cells (not recorded which) from PBMCs. The receptors come from a human donor with aplastic anemia.

The V call is TRBV12-3 or TRBV12-4, the J call TRBJ2-7; D is possibly TRBD1 (5 bases). The CDR3 extends over 14 amino acids. The ends were cut back, 5 bases at V and 0 bases at J, with 11 bases in the middle. The CDR3 here is CASSPGSSSYEQYF. As DNA, the CDR3 is TGTGCCAGCAGTCCAGGGTCCAGCTCCTACGAGCAGTACTTC.

CDR3 nucleotide sequence: TGTGCCAGCAGCCAATCAGCGGGGGGGCATTTAAATGAGCAGTTCTTC. Translation gives CASSQSAGGHLNEQFF. V is TRBV5-6 and J is TRBJ2-1, with 10 bases that match TRBD2. V dropped 4 bases and J dropped 7; count of bases not matched to a gene: 11. This CDR3 contains 16 residues. Germline V lookup: CDR1 SGHDT, CDR2 YYEEEE.

This chain connects TRBV10-3 to TRBJ2-3; D gene ambiguous. Germline values: CDR1 ENHRY, CDR2 SYGVKD. Trimming removed 4 bases from V and 1 base from J, with 3 bases in between. The CDR3 extends over 12 amino acids. This CDR3 reads CAISGGTDTQYF. CDR3 in DNA: TGTGCCATCAGTGGTGGCACAGATACGCAGTATTTT.